Listed below are T cell receptor beta chains from one sample, sequenced in a study of blood T cells in healthy people across ages. Via MiXCR, TCRdb re-called the 5' RACE reads, giving one row per CDR3 protein. In the table there are under 800,000 distinct CDR3 sequences, roughly 20% of which are singletons. Material for sequencing was blood. The source of these receptors is a man aged 65 to 79 in good health. Both conserved end residues are part of each CDR3. D genes are given only for firm matches. The size of a clone is reported for some rows only, either as once, few or many, or as a class for expanded clones.

CDR3aa	CDR3nt	v_gene	abundance	j_gene	d_gene
CASRRGGGMNTEAFF	TGTGCCAGCAGACGGGGAGGAGGAATGAACACTGAAGCTTTCTTT	TRBV6-5	-	TRBJ1-1	-
CATRPQLVGYTF	TGTGCCACACGTCCCCAGCTAGTTGGCTACACCTTC	TRBV6-1	few	TRBJ1-2	-
CASSQGDRGGAGELFF	TGTGCCAGCAGCCAAGGGGACCGCGGCGGCGCCGGGGAGCTGTTTTTT	TRBV3-1	-	TRBJ2-2	-
CASSPVGGELFF	TGTGCCAGCAGCCCCGTAGGCGGGGAGCTGTTTTTT	TRBV3-1	few	TRBJ2-2	-
CSATLAGRSYEQYF	TGCAGCGCTACCTTAGCGGGAAGGTCCTACGAGCAGTACTTC	TRBV20-1	once	TRBJ2-7	TRBD2
CASSAAGLAHTGELFF	TGCGCCAGCAGCGCGGCGGGACTAGCGCACACCGGGGAGCTGTTTTTT	TRBV5-1	-	TRBJ2-2	TRBD2
CASLSQGTEKLFF	TGTGCCAGTCTCTCCCAGGGGACTGAAAAACTGTTTTTT	TRBV19	-	TRBJ1-4	-
CASSLFGQGTYEQYF	TGTGCCAGCAGCTTGTTTGGACAGGGGACCTACGAGCAGTACTTC	TRBV5-6	-	TRBJ2-7	TRBD1
CASSYPFGETEAFF	TGTGCCAGCAGTTATCCCTTCGGGGAGACTGAAGCTTTCTTT	TRBV12-3/TRBV12-4	-	TRBJ1-1	-
CASSVDLIPEQFF	TGTGCCAGCAGCGTAGATCTGATCCCTGAGCAGTTCTTC	TRBV9	few	TRBJ2-1	-
CASSLETGSGNTVYF	TGCGCCAGCAGCTTGGAAACAGGGTCCGGAAACACCGTATATTTT	TRBV5-1	-	TRBJ1-3	-
CASRQRTSASYEQYF	TGTGCCAGCAGACAGCGGACTAGCGCGTCCTACGAGCAGTACTTC	TRBV28	-	TRBJ2-7	TRBD2
CASGLRGGLAGEQFF	TGTGCTAGTGGTTTGAGGGGGGGACTAGCGGGTGAGCAGTTCTTC	TRBV12-5	-	TRBJ2-1	TRBD2
CATSEGLAGGYEQYF	TGTGCCACCAGTGAGGGACTAGCGGGAGGCTACGAGCAGTACTTC	TRBV24-1	few	TRBJ2-7	TRBD2
CASSHSDSNYGYTF	TGTGCCAGCAGTCATTCGGACAGTAACTATGGCTACACCTTC	TRBV12-3/TRBV12-4	-	TRBJ1-2	-
CASSYSWEGPDTQYF	TGTGCCAGCAGTTACTCGTGGGAGGGCCCAGATACGCAGTATTTT	TRBV6-6	-	TRBJ2-3	TRBD2
CASSRQGTTQPQHF	TGTGCCAGCAGCAGACAGGGTACCACCCAGCCCCAGCATTTT	TRBV6-5	-	TRBJ1-5	TRBD1
CASSYSITETTYEQYF	TGTGCCAGCAGTTACTCGATTACAGAGACGACCTACGAGCAGTACTTC	TRBV6-5	-	TRBJ2-7	-
CASSSTDYEQYF	TGTGCCAGCAGCTCGACAGACTACGAGCAGTACTTC	TRBV28	-	TRBJ2-7	-
CASSVASGRAGYYNEQFF	TGTGCCAGCAGCGTAGCTAGCGGGAGGGCCGGTTATTACAATGAGCAGTTCTTC	TRBV9	-	TRBJ2-1	TRBD2
CSYTERASGRIEQFF	TGCAGCTATACGGAAAGGGCTAGCGGGAGGATTGAGCAGTTCTTC	TRBV20-1	few	TRBJ2-1	TRBD2
CASSPGTVSGNTIYF	TGTGCCAGCTCACCCGGGACAGTCTCTGGAAACACCATATATTTT	TRBV18	-	TRBJ1-3	TRBD1
CASSYPGQDINYGYTF	TGTGCCAGCAGTTACCCGGGGCAAGACATTAACTATGGCTACACCTTC	TRBV6-6	-	TRBJ1-2	-